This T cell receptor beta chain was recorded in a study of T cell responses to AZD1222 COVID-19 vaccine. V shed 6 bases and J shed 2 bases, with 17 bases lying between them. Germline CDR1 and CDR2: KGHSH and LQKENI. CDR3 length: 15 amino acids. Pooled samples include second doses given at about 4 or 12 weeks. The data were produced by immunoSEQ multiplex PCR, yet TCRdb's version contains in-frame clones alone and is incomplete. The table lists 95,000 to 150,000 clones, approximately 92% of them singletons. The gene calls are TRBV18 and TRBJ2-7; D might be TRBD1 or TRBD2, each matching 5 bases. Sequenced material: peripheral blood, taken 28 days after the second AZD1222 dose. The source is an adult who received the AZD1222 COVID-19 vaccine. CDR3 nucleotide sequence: TGTGCCAGCTCCCCTACGCTCGAGGGGCCCTACGAGCAGTACTTC. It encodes CASSPTLEGPYEQYF.